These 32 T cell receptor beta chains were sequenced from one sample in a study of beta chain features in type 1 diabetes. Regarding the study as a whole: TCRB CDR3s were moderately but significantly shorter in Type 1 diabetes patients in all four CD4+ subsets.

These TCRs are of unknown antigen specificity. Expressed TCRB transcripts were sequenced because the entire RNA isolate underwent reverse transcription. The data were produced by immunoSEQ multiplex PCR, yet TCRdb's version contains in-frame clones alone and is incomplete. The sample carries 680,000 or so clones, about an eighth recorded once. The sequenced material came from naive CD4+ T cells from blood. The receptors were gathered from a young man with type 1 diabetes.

CDR3: CASTGTGGYEQYF. CDR3 DNA sequence: TGTGCCAGCACCGGGACGGGGGGCTACGAGCAGTACTTC. This sequence joins TRBV6-1 and TRBJ2-7, with TRBD2 identical over 7 bases. Germline V gene sequence: CDR1 MNHNS, CDR2 SASEGT. The CDR3 spans 13 residues. J was trimmed by 3 bases and V by 7 bases; bases with no gene match: 6.

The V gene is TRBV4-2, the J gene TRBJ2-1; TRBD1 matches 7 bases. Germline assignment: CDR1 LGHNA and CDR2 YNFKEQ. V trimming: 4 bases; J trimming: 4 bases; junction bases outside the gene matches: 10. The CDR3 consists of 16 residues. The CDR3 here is CASSPGGTGAYNEQFF. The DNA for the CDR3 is TGTGCCAGCAGCCCTGGGGGCACAGGGGCGTACAATGAGCAGTTCTTC.

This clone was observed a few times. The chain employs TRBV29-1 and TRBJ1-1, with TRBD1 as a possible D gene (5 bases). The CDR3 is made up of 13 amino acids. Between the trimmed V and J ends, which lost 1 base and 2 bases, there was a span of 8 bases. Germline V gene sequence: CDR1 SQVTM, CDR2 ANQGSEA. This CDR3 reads CSVEGRTNTEAFF. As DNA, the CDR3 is TGCAGCGTTGAAGGACGGACAAACACTGAAGCTTTCTTT.

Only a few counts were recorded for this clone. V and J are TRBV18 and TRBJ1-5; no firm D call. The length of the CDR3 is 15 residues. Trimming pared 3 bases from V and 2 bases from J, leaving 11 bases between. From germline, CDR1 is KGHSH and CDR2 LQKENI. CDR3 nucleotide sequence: TGTGCCAGCTCACCCGACGGTTTGGGCAATCAGCCCCAGCATTTT. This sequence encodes CASSPDGLGNQPQHF.

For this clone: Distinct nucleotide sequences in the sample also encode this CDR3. The chain's CDR3 is CASSLLAGGQETQYF. CDR3 DNA: TGCGCCAGCAGCTTGTTAGCGGGGGGCCAAGAGACCCAGTACTTC. V gene TRBV5-1 combines with J gene TRBJ2-5, with 10 bases identical to TRBD2. V shed 1 base and J 1 base; nucleotides not matched to a gene: 1. The CDR3 is made up of 15 amino acids. From germline, CDR1 is SGHRS and CDR2 YFSETQ.

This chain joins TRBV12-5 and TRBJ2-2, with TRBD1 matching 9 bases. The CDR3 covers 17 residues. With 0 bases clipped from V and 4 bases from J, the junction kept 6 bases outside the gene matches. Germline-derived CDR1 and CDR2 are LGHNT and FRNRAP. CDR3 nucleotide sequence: TGTGCTAGTGGTTTGGTACAAGGGACAGGGCGCACCGGGGAGCTGTTTTTT. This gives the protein CASGLVQGTGRTGELFF. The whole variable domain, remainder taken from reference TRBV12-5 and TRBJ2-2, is DARVTQTPRHKVTEMGQEVTMRCQPILGHNTVFWYRQTMMQGLELLAYFRNRAPLDDSGMPKDRFSAEMPDATLATLKIQPSEPRDSAVYFCASGLVQGTGRTGELFFGEGSRLTVL.

The CDR3: CASSPTGTTSNTEAFF. DNA for the CDR3: TGTGCCAGCAGCCCGACCGGGACAACCTCGAACACTGAAGCTTTCTTT. The V and J genes are TRBV21-1 and TRBJ1-1; the D segment call TRBD1 is taken from the table without a DNA check. TRBV21-1 is a recognized pseudogene. The CDR3 sequence is 16 residues long.

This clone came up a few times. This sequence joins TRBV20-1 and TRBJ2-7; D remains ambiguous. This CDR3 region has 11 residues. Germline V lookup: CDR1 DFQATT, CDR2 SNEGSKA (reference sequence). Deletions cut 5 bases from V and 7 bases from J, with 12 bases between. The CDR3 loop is CSALPGREQYF. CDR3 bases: TGCAGTGCTCTCCCAGGAAGGGAGCAGTACTTC.

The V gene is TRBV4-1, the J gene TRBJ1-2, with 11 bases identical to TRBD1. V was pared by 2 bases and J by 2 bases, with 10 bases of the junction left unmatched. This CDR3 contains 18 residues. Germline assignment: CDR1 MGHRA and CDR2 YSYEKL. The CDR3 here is CASSQSWTGGDPNYGYTF. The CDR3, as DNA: TGCGCCAGCAGCCAATCGTGGACAGGGGGCGACCCGAACTATGGCTACACCTTC.

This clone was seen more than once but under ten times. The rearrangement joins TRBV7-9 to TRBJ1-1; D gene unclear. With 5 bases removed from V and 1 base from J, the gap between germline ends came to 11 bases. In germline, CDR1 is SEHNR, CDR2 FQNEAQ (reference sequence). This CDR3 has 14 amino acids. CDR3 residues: CASSRLGPNTEAFF. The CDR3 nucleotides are TGTGCCAGCAGCCGTCTGGGCCCGAACACTGAAGCTTTCTTT.

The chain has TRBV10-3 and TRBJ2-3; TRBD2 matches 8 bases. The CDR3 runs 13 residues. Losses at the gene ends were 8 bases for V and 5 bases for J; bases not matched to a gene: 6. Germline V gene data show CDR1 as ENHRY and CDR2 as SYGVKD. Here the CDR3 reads CAISGLAEDTQYF. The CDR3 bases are TGTGCCATCTCAGGACTAGCCGAAGATACGCAGTATTTT.

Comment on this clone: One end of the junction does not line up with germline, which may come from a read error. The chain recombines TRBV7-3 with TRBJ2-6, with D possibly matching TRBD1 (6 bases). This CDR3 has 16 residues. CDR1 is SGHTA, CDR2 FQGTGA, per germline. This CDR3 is CASSLTGNSGANVLTF. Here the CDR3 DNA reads TGTGCCAGCAGCCTAACAGGGAACTCTGGGGCCAACGTCCTGACTTTC.

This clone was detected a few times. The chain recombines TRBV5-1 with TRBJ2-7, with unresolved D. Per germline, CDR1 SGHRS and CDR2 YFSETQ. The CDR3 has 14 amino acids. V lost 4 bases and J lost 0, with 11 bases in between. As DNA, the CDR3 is TGCGCCAGCAGCCCCCAAATATTCTCCTACGAGCAGTACTTC. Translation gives CASSPQIFSYEQYF. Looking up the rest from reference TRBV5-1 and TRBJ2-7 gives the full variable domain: KAGVTQTPRYLIKTRGQQVTLSCSPISGHRSVSWYQQTPGQGLQFLFEYFSETQRNKGNFPGRFSGRQFSNSRSEMNVSTLELGDSALYLCASSPQIFSYEQYFGPGTRLTVT.

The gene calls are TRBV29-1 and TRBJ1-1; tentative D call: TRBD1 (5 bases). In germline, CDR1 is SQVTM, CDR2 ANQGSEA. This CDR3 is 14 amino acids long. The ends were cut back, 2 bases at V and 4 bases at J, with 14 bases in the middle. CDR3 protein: CSVERGLTPTEAFF. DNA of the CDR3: TGCAGCGTTGAAAGGGGCTTGACCCCCACTGAAGCTTTCTTT.

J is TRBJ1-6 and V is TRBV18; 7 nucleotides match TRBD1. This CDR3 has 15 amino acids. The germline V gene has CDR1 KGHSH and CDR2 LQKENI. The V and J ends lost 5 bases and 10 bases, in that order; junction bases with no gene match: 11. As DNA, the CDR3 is TGTGCCAGCTCAGACAGGGTCCTCGATGGATCACCCCTCCACTTT. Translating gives CASSDRVLDGSPLHF.

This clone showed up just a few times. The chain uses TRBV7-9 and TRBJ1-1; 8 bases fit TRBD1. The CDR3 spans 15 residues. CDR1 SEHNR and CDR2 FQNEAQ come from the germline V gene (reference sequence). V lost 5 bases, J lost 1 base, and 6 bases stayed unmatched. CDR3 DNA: TGTGCCAGCAGCCCACCAGGGGGCGCGAACACTGAAGCTTTCTTT. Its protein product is CASSPPGGANTEAFF.

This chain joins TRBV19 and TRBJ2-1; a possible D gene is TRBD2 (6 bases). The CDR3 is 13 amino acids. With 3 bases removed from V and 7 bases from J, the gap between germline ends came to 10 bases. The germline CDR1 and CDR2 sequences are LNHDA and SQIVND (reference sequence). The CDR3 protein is CASSMRRGNEQFF. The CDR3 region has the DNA TGTGCCAGTAGTATGAGGCGGGGTAATGAGCAGTTCTTC.

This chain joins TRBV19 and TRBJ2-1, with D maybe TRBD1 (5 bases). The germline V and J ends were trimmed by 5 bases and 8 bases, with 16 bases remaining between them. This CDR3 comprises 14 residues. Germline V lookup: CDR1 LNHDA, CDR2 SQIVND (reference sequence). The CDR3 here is CASSSRARAYEQFF. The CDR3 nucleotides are TGTGCCAGTAGTTCCCGGGCCAGGGCCTATGAGCAGTTCTTC.

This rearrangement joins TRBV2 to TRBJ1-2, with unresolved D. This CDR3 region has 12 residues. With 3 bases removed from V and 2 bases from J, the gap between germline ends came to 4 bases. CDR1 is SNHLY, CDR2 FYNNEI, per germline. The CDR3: CASSERNYGYTF. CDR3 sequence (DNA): TGTGCCAGCAGTGAGCGGAACTATGGCTACACCTTC.

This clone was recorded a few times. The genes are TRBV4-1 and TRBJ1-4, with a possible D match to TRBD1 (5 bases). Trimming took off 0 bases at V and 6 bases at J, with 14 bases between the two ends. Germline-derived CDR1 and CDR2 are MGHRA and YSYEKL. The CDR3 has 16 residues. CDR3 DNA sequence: TGCGCCAGCAGCCAAGACGAGGGGCTAAGGGATGAAAAACTGTTTTTT. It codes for CASSQDEGLRDEKLFF.

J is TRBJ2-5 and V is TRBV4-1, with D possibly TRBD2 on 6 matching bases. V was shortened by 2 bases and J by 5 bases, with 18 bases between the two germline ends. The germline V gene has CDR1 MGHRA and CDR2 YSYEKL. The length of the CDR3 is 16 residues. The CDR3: CASSQPLGGRWETQYF. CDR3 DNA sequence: TGCGCCAGCAGCCAACCACTTGGGGGGAGATGGGAGACCCAGTACTTC.

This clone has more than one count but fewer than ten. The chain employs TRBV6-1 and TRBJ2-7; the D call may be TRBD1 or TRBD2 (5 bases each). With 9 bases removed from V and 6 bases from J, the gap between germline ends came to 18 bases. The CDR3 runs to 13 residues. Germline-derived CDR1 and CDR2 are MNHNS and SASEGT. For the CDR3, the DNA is TGTGCCAGTCGAGGCTGGGGACCGGGCGAGCAGTACTTC. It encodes CASRGWGPGEQYF.

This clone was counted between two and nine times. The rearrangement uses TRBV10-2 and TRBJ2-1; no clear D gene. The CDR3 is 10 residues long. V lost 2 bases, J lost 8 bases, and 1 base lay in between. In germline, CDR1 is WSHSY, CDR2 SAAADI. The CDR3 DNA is TGCGCCAGCAGTGAGCATGAGCAGTTCTTC. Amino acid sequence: CASSEHEQFF.

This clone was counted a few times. DNA for the CDR3: TGTGCCATCAGAGGGACAGGGTTAGGCTACACCTTC. Its protein is CAIRGTGLGYTF. V usage is TRBV10-3 and J usage is TRBJ1-2; TRBD1 agrees at 9 bases. The CDR3 is 12 amino acids. Germline values: CDR1 ENHRY, CDR2 SYGVKD. Trimming cost V 6 bases and J 8 bases; bases outside gene matches: 4.

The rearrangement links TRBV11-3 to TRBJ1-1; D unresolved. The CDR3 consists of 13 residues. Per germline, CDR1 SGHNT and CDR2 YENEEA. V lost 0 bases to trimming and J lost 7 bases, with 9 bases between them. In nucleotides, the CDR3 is TGTGCCAGCAGCTTAGATGGTGAGAGTGAAGCTTTCTTT. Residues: CASSLDGESEAFF.

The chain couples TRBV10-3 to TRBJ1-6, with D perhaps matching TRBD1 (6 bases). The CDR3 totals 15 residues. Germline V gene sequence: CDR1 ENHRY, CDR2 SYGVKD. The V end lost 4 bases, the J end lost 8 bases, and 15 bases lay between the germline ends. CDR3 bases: TGTGCCATCAGTGGGGGGCGACAGTCCGATTCACCCCTCCACTTT. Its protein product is CAISGGRQSDSPLHF.

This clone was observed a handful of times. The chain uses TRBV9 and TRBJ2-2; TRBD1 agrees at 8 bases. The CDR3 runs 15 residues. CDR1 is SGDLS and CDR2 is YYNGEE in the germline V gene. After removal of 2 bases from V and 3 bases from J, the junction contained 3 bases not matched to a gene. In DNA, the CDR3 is TGTGCCAGCAGCGTCACGACAGGGGACACCGGGGAGCTGTTTTTT. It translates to CASSVTTGDTGELFF.

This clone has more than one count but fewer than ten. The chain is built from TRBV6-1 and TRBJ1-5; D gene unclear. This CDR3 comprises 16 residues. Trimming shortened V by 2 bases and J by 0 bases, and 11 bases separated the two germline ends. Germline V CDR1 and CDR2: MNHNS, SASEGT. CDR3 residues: CASSEWPRFSNQPQHF. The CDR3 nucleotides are TGTGCCAGCAGTGAATGGCCCAGATTTAGCAATCAGCCCCAGCATTTT.

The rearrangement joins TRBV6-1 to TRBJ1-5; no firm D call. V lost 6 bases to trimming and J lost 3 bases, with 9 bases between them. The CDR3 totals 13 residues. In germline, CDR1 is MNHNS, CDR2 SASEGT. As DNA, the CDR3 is TGTGCCAGCAGGCCCCTGGACAATCAGCCCCAGCATTTT. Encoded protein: CASRPLDNQPQHF.

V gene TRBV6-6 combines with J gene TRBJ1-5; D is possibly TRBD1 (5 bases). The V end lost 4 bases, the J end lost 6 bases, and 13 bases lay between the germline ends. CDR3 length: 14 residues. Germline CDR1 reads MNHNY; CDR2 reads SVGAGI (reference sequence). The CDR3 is CASSSSGRGQPQHF. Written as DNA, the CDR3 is TGTGCCAGCAGTTCCTCAGGGCGAGGTCAGCCCCAGCATTTT.

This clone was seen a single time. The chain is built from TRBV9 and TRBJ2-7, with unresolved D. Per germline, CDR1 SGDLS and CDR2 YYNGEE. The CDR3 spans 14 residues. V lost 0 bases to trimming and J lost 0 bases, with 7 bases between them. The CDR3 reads CASSVGSPSYEQYF. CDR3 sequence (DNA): TGTGCCAGCAGCGTAGGGTCCCCCTCCTACGAGCAGTACTTC.

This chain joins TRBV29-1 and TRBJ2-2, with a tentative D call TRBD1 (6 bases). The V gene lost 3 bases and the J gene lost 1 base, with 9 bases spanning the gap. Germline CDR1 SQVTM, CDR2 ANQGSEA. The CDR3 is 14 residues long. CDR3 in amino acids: CSVDLQGNTGELFF. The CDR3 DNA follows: TGCAGCGTTGACCTACAGGGGAACACCGGGGAGCTGTTTTTT.